This T cell receptor beta chain was profiled in a study of cytomegalovirus exposure and HLA in healthy donors (dated 2017 in TCRdb). For the wider study: In an earlier analysis of several hundred of the donors, 250 to 350 Gb of sequence data and roughly 100 million unique TCR beta sequences from roughly 190 million T cells were reported. An early release that covered about 640 HLA-typed donors contained 250 to 350 gigabases of sequencing data and 80 million or so unique TCR sequences. Of the 300 to 450 genotyped donors, roughly 80% were placed in the genetic ancestry cluster associated with self-reported Caucasian donors. The study aimed to test whether signatures of past pathogen exposure could be identified by cataloging public T cell receptors. The study used immunosequencing to profile the T cell repertoires of some 600 subjects and linked those repertoires to cytomegalovirus serostatus. In addition to the first cohort of several hundred subjects, a separate validation cohort of 120 different subjects was used. The study combined high-throughput TCR immunosequencing, statistical association of individual TCRs with disease status, and machine learning to predict cytomegalovirus infection status. A later analysis re-examined previously published TCR beta repertoires from just over 650 donors and added high-resolution HLA genotyping to investigate patterns of TCR occurrence. The later analysis used no new phenotypic data to find candidate immune exposures, relying instead on TCR beta sequences and their occurrence across donors. To decide whether each TCR beta V gene segment behaved as functional or pseudogenic, an earlier analysis of some 600 of the donors relied on high-throughput TCR beta sequencing. Donor age, sex, ethnicity and CMV serostatus were compiled alongside the repertoire data. A later genetic analysis took genome-wide SNP genotypes for about 55% of the 666 donors and used that subset as a discovery cohort. Every repertoire in the discovery cohort had been generated on one and the same sequencing platform. HLA typing included class I and class II loci at four-digit resolution. Typing coverage differed by locus: A, B, C, DRB1 and DQB1 were typed in roughly 620-640 donors, DQA1 in about 560, DPA1 in around 610, and DPB1 in around 490. Because of strong linkage in the cohort, roughly five DR-DQ haplotypes were treated as single units for association and clustering. Among some 410 genotyped donors of the cohort, an average of about 240,000 unique TCR beta nucleotide sequences was sequenced per donor, of which 15% to 20% were non-productive. Study-wide conclusions, independent of this receptor: The sequencing pipeline was judged likely to have produced a cluster of highly shared sequence variants as a technical artifact. The study listed 164 TCR beta chains as associated with cytomegalovirus. Because HLA typing was missing for some donors at each locus, association tests included only the typed subset. According to a later genetic analysis, donors in an Asian-associated ancestry cluster had fewer N-insertions in productive TCRs than the roughly 700-donor mean. According to a later analysis, TCR association rates differed among HLA loci, with DRB1 alleles showing the most associated TCRs and HLA-C alleles showing the fewest. In a later analysis, most CMV-associated TCR beta chains were found to appear HLA-restricted, with HLA associations seemingly driven largely by CMV exposure. Linkage disequilibrium might explain the correlated functional status among segregating V segments, but an unknown experimental factor could not be excluded. Roughly uniform sequencing depth across donors was assumed in presence/absence analyses, although this assumption may not hold. Assigning TCR associations to individual alleles was difficult when HLA alleles, especially DR and DQ, strongly co-occurred. Some IMGT-functional V segments, including TRBV6-2 and TRBV6-3, could not be distinguished by the 87-base-pair reads and were therefore excluded. A later analysis associated 15,000 to 20,000 TCR beta sequences with specific HLA alleles at a false discovery rate of 0.05. In a later genetic analysis, a missense DCLRE1C variant was associated with V-gene and J-gene trimming of TCR beta chains, and the association was replicated in an independent cohort. This cohort had only TCR beta chains sequenced, and the lack of alpha or paired-chain data limited which features could be detected. A later analysis reported that several top co-occurrence clusters appeared linked to parvovirus B19, influenza, CMV and Epstein-Barr virus. An earlier analysis of 450 to 750 of the donors showed that most TCR beta V segments appeared in productive rearrangements either about 90% or about 30% of the time, which broadly matched IMGT annotations. In vitro tests confirmed that a few of the cytomegalovirus-associated TCR beta chains recognize cytomegalovirus antigens. Cytomegalovirus status was reported to be diagnosed by the classifier with high specificity and sensitivity in both the original and validation cohorts. The only immune exposure information available for the cohort was CMV serostatus. A further reported finding was that TCR beta sequences accurately predicted the HLA-A and HLA-B alleles for most subjects in the first cohort. In a later analysis, HLA-associated TCR beta chains were found to be more clonally expanded and to have lower generation probabilities than equally common non-associated chains. Fewer than 20 rarely observed V segments, including chromosome 9 orphons, were excluded from the earlier analysis of several hundred of the donors because counts were too low. According to the authors, the approach could potentially be generalized to other disease states and immunological phenotypes. Most TCR sequences were seen in very few donors, while some public TCRs were found in many individuals.

V has 3 bases trimmed and J has 1 base trimmed; junction bases matching no gene number 2. The CDR3 runs 15 amino acids, cysteine and phenylalanine included. Just CDR3 DNA is preserved here, 45 bases in frame from base 1. From a lookup of the germline V gene (reference sequence), CDR1 and CDR2 are SEHNR and FQNEAQ. In total, roughly 670 healthy bone marrow donors made up the cohort. At the time of sampling, all cohort members were nominally healthy, though unrecorded immune exposures were likely present. The donor was CMV seronegative and belonged to the group of under 400 seronegative cohort members. A peripheral blood sample was collected from each donor, and TCR beta sequencing was performed on peripheral blood mononuclear cells. Genomic DNA was extracted from the blood cell samples with the Qiagen DNeasy Blood Extraction Kit. Libraries were built with the immunoSEQ multiplex PCR assay. For the multiplex PCR, a mixture combining 60 forward primers for TCR Vbeta segments and 13 reverse primers for TCR Jbeta segments was used. The CDR3 region of rearranged TCR beta genes was amplified from genomic DNA by a multiplex PCR assay. The amplified TCR beta libraries were sequenced on the Illumina HiSeq System as 87-base-pair reads. Processing in the source paper ran as follows. A later analysis tallied tens of millions of unique TCR beta chains across the 700 or so repertoires, and approximately 9.9 million of those chains were shared by two or more donors. Raw reads were error-corrected and collapsed into unique sequences by a nearest-neighbor algorithm in which closely related sequences were merged to remove PCR and sequencing errors. To assign V, D and J gene segments, CDR3 sequences were aligned to IMGT reference sequences. For a sequence to be retained, a match of at least six nucleotides to both a V gene segment and a J gene segment was required. Rearrangements were called productive when the CDR3 lacked stop codons and stayed in frame with V and J; all others were non-productive. CDR3 was defined according to IMGT convention as the region running from the second conserved V-encoded cysteine to the conserved J-encoded phenylalanine. The earlier analysis of roughly 590 of the donors excluded any sequence lacking an unambiguous match to a single V gene segment. An earlier analysis of just under 600 of the donors called V segments functional above 56.7% productive rearrangements and segregating when the between-donor standard deviation exceeded 5%. A statistical classification framework was developed to diagnose cytomegalovirus status using the catalog of TCR beta chain sequences. A later analysis assigned V and J genes by comparing TCR nucleotide sequences with IMGT/GENE-DB human TR gene sequences. In a later analysis, CDR3 sequences and most-parsimonious VDJ recombination scenarios were assigned using the TCRdist pipeline. A later analysis defined each TCR beta chain by its CDR3 amino acid sequence plus V-gene family, and excluded reads lacking a unique V-gene family. As a way to deal with suspected cross-contamination and a sequencing artifact, a later analysis dropped nearly 600 nucleotide sequences that were highly shared and had low generation probability. In a later analysis, a clonal expansion index for each public chain was calculated from normalized within-repertoire ranks of inferred template counts. Generation probabilities in a later analysis came from a VDJ recombination model fitted to out-of-frame rearrangements, and those results were checked against IGoR. A later analysis scored TCR-TCR, TCR-HLA and TCR-CMV co-occurrence with hypergeometric tests, applying a repertoire-size bias correction to TCR pairs. A later analysis estimated false discovery rates by permuting HLA or CMV assignments 20 times. In a later analysis, co-occurring TCRs were grouped using DBSCAN, with TCRdist sequence similarity added in when clustering inside HLA-allele-positive subsets. Repertoires with fewer than 30,000 or more than 120,000 public chains, plus five repertoires with anomalous nucleotide sharing, were excluded from co-occurrence clustering. Held by TCRdb, this immuneACCESS table contains in-frame sequences only and omits some clones. Under half of the omission traces to an unresolved V gene where checked; the cause of the rest is unknown. The V and J calls and clone size come from that table; D and trimming were worked out from the DNA. Counted in this sample were under 110,000 clones; roughly 79% of them appeared once. Clones ranked in the top ten supply approximately 2% of the sample.

With regard to this clone: The antigen it binds to is not known. No qualities accompany the bases; no much larger clone lies one base away.

The receptor's source is a woman in her thirties or forties in good health and CMV-seronegative. The source material was PBMCs. The chain employs TRBV7-9 and TRBJ2-3; 9 central nucleotides agree with TRBD2. The bases read TGTGCCAGCAGCTTGGGCGGGGGGGGCACAGATACGCAGTATTTT. The encoded protein is CASSLGGGGTDTQYF.